Listed below are T cell receptor beta chains from one sample, sequenced in a study of blood T cell repertoires in COVID-19. The assay was immunoSEQ multiplex PCR, and TCRdb's table has in-frame clones only and misses some. Seen here are approximately 54,000 clones, about four fifths observed once, and the top ten hold about 5.3%. The sample was peripheral blood. These receptors originate from a woman aged 60-75 years with acute or convalescent COVID-19. Each CDR3 is given with its conserved first and last residue. The D gene is left open where the match is weak. Clone size appears in some rows only: once, few, many, or a class for an expanded clone.

J,size,D,V,CDR3,DNA
TRBJ2-3,-,TRBD2,TRBV6-6,CASSYLAGGADTQYF,TGTGCCAGCAGTTACCTGGCGGGAGGGGCGGATACGCAGTATTTT
TRBJ1-1,few,TRBD1,TRBV11-2,CASSPRLGQGRTEAFF,TGTGCCAGCAGCCCGCGATTGGGACAGGGTCGGACTGAAGCTTTCTTT
TRBJ2-1,-,-,TRBV7-6,CASSSLQGGGYNEQFF,TGTGCCAGCAGCTCCCTCCAGGGAGGAGGCTACAATGAGCAGTTCTTC
TRBJ2-7,-,TRBD1,TRBV5-1,CASAETGGYEQYF,TGCGCCAGCGCCGAGACAGGGGGCTACGAGCAGTACTTC
TRBJ1-6,-,-,TRBV24-1,CATSESGNSPLHF,TGTGCCACCAGTGAATCAGGGAACTCACCCCTCCACTTT
TRBJ2-7,-,TRBD1,TRBV7-2,CASSFRAGTGVNEQYF,TGTGCCAGCAGCTTTCGTGCCGGGACAGGGGTAAACGAGCAGTACTTC
TRBJ2-7,-,TRBD2,TRBV7-8,CASSRDYYEQYF,TGTGCCAGCAGCCGGGACTACTACGAGCAGTACTTC
TRBJ2-5,-,TRBD2,TRBV5-1,CASSSTGLAGPRGETQYF,TGCGCCAGCAGCTCCACAGGGCTAGCGGGTCCCCGGGGAGAGACCCAGTACTTC
TRBJ2-1,-,TRBD2,TRBV24-1,CATSDPAGVKLEQFF,TGTGCCACCAGTGACCCCGCGGGGGTAAAACTTGAGCAGTTCTTC
TRBJ2-3,-,TRBD2,TRBV5-1,CASSVWTSGGSTDTQYF,TGCGCCAGCAGCGTTTGGACTAGCGGGGGGAGCACAGATACGCAGTATTTT
TRBJ2-7,-,-,TRBV21-1,CARTRGQYF,TGTGCCAGGACCCGAGGGCAGTACTTC
TRBJ2-3,-,TRBD2,TRBV4-2,CASSQEVSSGGNTQYF,TGTGCCAGCAGCCAAGAGGTCTCTAGCGGGGGAAATACGCAGTATTTT
TRBJ2-1,-,TRBD1,TRBV3-1/TRBV3-2,CASSWTGGRLNEQFF,TGTGCCAGCAGCTGGACAGGGGGCCGGCTCAATGAGCAGTTCTTC
TRBJ2-7,-,TRBD2,TRBV4-1,CASSRSLAGGSYEQYF,TGCGCCAGCAGCCGTAGCCTAGCGGGAGGTTCCTACGAGCAGTACTTC
TRBJ2-1,-,-,TRBV3-1/TRBV3-2,CASSSSGKQFF,TGTGCCAGCAGCTCCTCGGGGAAGCAGTTCTTC
TRBJ2-2,-,-,TRBV14,CASRGSGTGELFF,TGTGCCTCGAGGGGGTCAGGAACCGGGGAGCTGTTTTTT
TRBJ2-2,-,TRBD1,TRBV11-1,CASKKGQGSTGELFF,TGTGCCAGCAAGAAGGGACAGGGGTCGACCGGGGAGCTGTTTTTT
TRBJ1-2,-,TRBD1,TRBV13,CASSSRQGLAYGYTF,TGTGCCAGCAGCTCGAGACAGGGCTTGGCTTATGGCTACACCTTC
TRBJ1-1,-,TRBD1,TRBV10-3,CALPQGVEAYTEAFF,TGTGCCTTACCGCAGGGGGTGGAGGCGTACACTGAAGCTTTCTTT
TRBJ1-1,-,-,TRBV6-5,CASSLGTLNTEAFF,TGTGCCAGCAGCCTCGGGACACTTAACACTGAAGCTTTCTTT
TRBJ2-1,-,-,TRBV11-3,CASSLEGGSGYNEQFF,TGTGCCAGCAGCTTAGAGGGCGGGTCGGGCTACAATGAGCAGTTCTTC
TRBJ2-7,-,TRBD2,TRBV5-4,CASSSGGLAGTYEQYF,TGTGCCAGCAGCTCGGGGGGACTAGCGGGAACCTACGAGCAGTACTTC
TRBJ2-3,-,-,TRBV7-3,CASSLGIASTDTQYF,TGTGCCAGCAGCTTAGGAATAGCTAGCACAGATACGCAGTATTTT
TRBJ2-7,-,TRBD2,TRBV7-9,CASSSGLVSYEQYF,TGTGCCAGCAGCTCGGGACTAGTATCCTACGAGCAGTACTTC
TRBJ1-1,-,TRBD1,TRBV28,CASSLDRANTEAFF,TGTGCCAGCAGTTTAGACAGGGCGAACACTGAAGCTTTCTTT
TRBJ2-7,-,-,TRBV15,CATSRDTSSYEQYF,TGTGCCACCAGCAGGGACACCAGCTCCTACGAGCAGTACTTC